Presented here are 30 T cell receptor beta chains from one specimen sequenced in a study of blood T cell repertoires in COVID-19. Using immunoSEQ multiplex PCR, the repertoire was profiled, and TCRdb retains in-frame clones only, with some absent. The sample yields around 120,000 clones, around 87% seen once. The sample was peripheral blood. These TCRs come from a woman aged 55-69 years with COVID-19, enrolled during active disease.

J is TRBJ2-1 and V is TRBV30; tentative D call: TRBD2 (7 bases). The V end was cut by 3 bases, the J end by 7 bases, with 13 bases between. The germline gives CDR1 GTSNPN, CDR2 SVGIG (reference sequence). This CDR3 contains 13 residues. The CDR3 nucleotides read TGTGCCTGGAGAAGGAGGGGGGGTAATGAGCAGTTCTTC. It is translated as CAWRRRGGNEQFF.

The CDR3 loop is CASRDRNTEAFF. CDR3 DNA: TGTGCCAGCCGGGACAGGAACACTGAAGCTTTCTTT. The V gene is TRBV25-1, the J gene TRBJ1-1; TRBD1 matches 7 bases. Trimming removed 8 bases from V and 1 base from J; junction bases left unmatched: 1. Germline V lookup: CDR1 MGHDK, CDR2 SYGVNS. The CDR3 extends over 12 amino acids.

This chain uses TRBV19 with TRBJ2-7; no firm D call. The CDR3 is 9 residues long. V was trimmed by 8 bases and J by 3 bases, leaving 2 bases between them. Germline V gene data show CDR1 as LNHDA and CDR2 as SQIVND (reference sequence). The CDR3 region is CASHYEQYF. CDR3 nucleotide sequence: TGTGCCAGTCACTACGAGCAGTACTTC.

This sequence joins TRBV18 and TRBJ1-1; 8 bases are shared with TRBD1. This CDR3 is 15 amino acids long. The V gene's germline CDR1 is KGHSH and CDR2 LQKENI. The V and J ends lost 2 bases and 3 bases, in that order; junction bases with no gene match: 5. The CDR3 protein is CASSPSTGVDTEAFF. In DNA, the CDR3 is TGTGCCAGCTCACCATCGACAGGGGTGGACACTGAAGCTTTCTTT.

This sequence joins TRBV3-1 (or the pseudogene TRBV3-2) and TRBJ2-5; 11 nucleotides match TRBD2. This CDR3 has 17 residues. CDR1 and CDR2 from the germline V gene are LGHDT and YNNKEL (reference sequence). V lost 1 base, J lost 5 bases, and 9 bases stayed unmatched. The CDR3 region has the DNA TGTGCCAGCAGCCAAGTCGCTAGCGGGGGGACCGGGGAGACCCAGTACTTC. It yields the protein CASSQVASGGTGETQYF.

This clone was seen more than once but under ten times. The rearrangement uses TRBV5-5 and TRBJ1-3, with 9 positions matching TRBD1. The length of the CDR3 is 14 residues. CDR1 SGHKS and CDR2 YYEKEE come from the germline V gene (reference sequence). V shed 3 bases and J 5 bases; nucleotides not matched to a gene: 3. In DNA form, the CDR3 reads TGTGCCAGCAGCTCGGGACAGGGCCGAAACACCATATATTTT. Protein sequence: CASSSGQGRNTIYF.

The chain joins TRBV7-2 to TRBJ1-3; D is unresolved. This CDR3 spans 16 amino acids. V was shortened by 1 base and J by 0 bases, with 10 bases between the two germline ends. The germline V gene encodes CDR1 SGHTA and CDR2 FQGNSA. The CDR3 DNA is TGTGCCAGCAGCTTAGGGTTTCACGGCTCTGGAAACACCATATATTTT. It is translated as CASSLGFHGSGNTIYF.

This chain links TRBV6-5 with TRBJ1-2; the D gene is possibly TRBD1 (5 bases). This CDR3 has 13 amino acids. The V end lost 6 bases, the J end lost 1 base, and 9 bases lay between the germline ends. CDR1 MNHEY and CDR2 SVGAGI come from the germline V gene. The CDR3 loop reads CASRIDSNYGYTF. DNA of the CDR3: TGTGCCAGCAGGATCGACAGTAACTATGGCTACACCTTC.

The V gene is TRBV11-2, the J gene TRBJ1-1, with TRBD1 as a possible D gene (6 bases). The germline V gene has CDR1 SGHAT and CDR2 FQNNGV. Trimming cost V 5 bases and J 7 bases, with 14 bases left between them. CDR3 length: 13 residues. CDR3 nucleotide sequence: TGTGCCAGCAGCCAGGGCAACAGGGTTGAAGCTTTCTTT. Its protein is CASSQGNRVEAFF.

J is TRBJ1-2 and V is TRBV3-1 (or the pseudogene TRBV3-2); D not resolved. Germline CDR1 and CDR2: LGHDT and YNNKEL (reference sequence). This CDR3 is 18 amino acids long. Trimming pared 1 base from V and 1 base from J, leaving 19 bases between. The CDR3 region is CASSQVGSLRTINYGYTF. CDR3 sequence (DNA): TGTGCCAGCAGCCAAGTAGGCAGCCTCCGAACTATTAACTATGGCTACACCTTC.

The sample holds one count of this clone. This chain links TRBV6-5 with TRBJ1-5; D may be TRBD1 (5 bases). Germline-derived CDR1 and CDR2 are MNHEY and SVGAGI. Trimming took 6 bases from V and 3 from J, leaving 15 bases between them. This CDR3 has 15 residues. DNA for the CDR3: TGTGCCAGCAGCTCAAGGGCAGGGTACAATCAGCCCCAGCATTTT. Protein: CASSSRAGYNQPQHF.

This clone was recorded a few times. This chain links TRBV7-9 with TRBJ1-1; D unclear. Germline CDR1 and CDR2: SEHNR and FQNEAQ (reference sequence). Deletions cut 3 bases from V and 3 bases from J, with 20 bases between. CDR3 length equals 17 residues. The CDR3 loop reads CASSFTSGYYGDTEAFF. The CDR3, as DNA: TGTGCCAGCAGCTTCACTTCAGGCTATTACGGGGACACTGAAGCTTTCTTT. The full variable domain, in which reference TRBV7-9 and TRBJ1-1 provide the parts outside the CDR3, is DTGVSQNPRHKITKRGQNVTFRCDPISEHNRLYWYRQTLGQGPEFLTYFQNEAQLEKSRLLSDRFSAERPKGSFSTLEIQRTEQGDSAMYLCASSFTSGYYGDTEAFFGQGTRLTVV.

The rearrangement uses TRBV7-9 and TRBJ1-1; no definite D call. Between the trimmed V and J ends, which lost 2 bases and 3 bases, there was a span of 7 bases. The CDR3 is 13 residues long. CDR1 and CDR2 from the germline V gene are SEHNR and FQNEAQ (reference sequence). The CDR3 here is CASSLLPDTEAFF. For the CDR3, the DNA is TGTGCCAGCAGCTTACTCCCAGACACTGAAGCTTTCTTT. Filled out from reference TRBV7-9 and TRBJ1-1, the complete variable domain reads DTGVSQNPRHKITKRGQNVTFRCDPISEHNRLYWYRQTLGQGPEFLTYFQNEAQLEKSRLLSDRFSAERPKGSFSTLEIQRTEQGDSAMYLCASSLLPDTEAFFGQGTRLTVV.

The chain combines TRBV6-6 with TRBJ1-5; no firm D call. The germline V and J ends were trimmed by 5 bases and 0 bases, with 17 bases remaining between them. CDR3 length equals 17 residues. Germline V gene lookup returns CDR1 MNHNY and CDR2 SVGAGI (reference sequence). CDR3 loop: CASSLDTTRYSNQPQHF. The CDR3 DNA is TGTGCCAGCAGTCTCGACACGACCCGTTATAGCAATCAGCCCCAGCATTTT.

CDR3 sequence (DNA): TGTGCCAGCAGTGGACCGACTAGCGGGGGGCGGGAGACCCAGTACTTC. Its translation: CASSGPTSGGRETQYF. The gene calls are TRBV2 and TRBJ2-5; TRBD2 agrees at 13 bases. The length of the CDR3 is 16 residues. The V gene end was trimmed by 4 bases and the J gene end by 5 bases; junction bases not matched to a gene: 7. Germline values: CDR1 SNHLY, CDR2 FYNNEI.

This clone was found once. V is TRBV9 and J is TRBJ2-1, with unresolved D. The CDR3 spans 13 residues. Germline-derived CDR1 and CDR2 are SGDLS and YYNGEE. V gave up 1 base and J gave up 5 bases, with 7 bases separating them. The DNA of the CDR3 is TGTGCCAGCAGCGTAAGCGATCACAATGAGCAGTTCTTC. Its protein is CASSVSDHNEQFF.

This clone was seen just once. This chain connects TRBV21-1 to TRBJ1-1. TRBV21-1 is termed a pseudogene. The CDR3 length is 17 residues. The CDR3, as DNA: TGTGCCAGCAGCTTCGCGGGGGGGCGCGACTCCTCCTTTGAAGCTTTCTTT. This translates into CASSFAGGRDSSFEAFF.

The rearrangement joins TRBV11-2 to TRBJ1-6; TRBD1 matches at 7 bases. Germline CDR1 reads SGHAT; CDR2 reads FQNNGV. V dropped 1 base and J dropped 9; count of bases not matched to a gene: 0. This CDR3 is 13 amino acids long. The CDR3 spells CASSLGQGSPLHF. The CDR3 DNA sequence: TGTGCCAGCAGCTTAGGACAGGGTTCACCCCTCCACTTT.

V is TRBV5-4 and J is TRBJ2-6; a possible D gene is TRBD1 (5 bases). The CDR3 runs 15 residues. V was clipped by 1 base and J by 1 base, with 6 bases between them. Germline V gene sequence: CDR1 SGHNT, CDR2 YYREEE (reference sequence). CDR3 region: CASSLRGSGANVLTF. The CDR3 bases are TGTGCCAGCAGCTTGAGGGGATCTGGGGCCAACGTCCTGACTTTC.

In this sample, this clone turned up once. The chain employs TRBV7-2 and TRBJ2-2; 11 bases fit TRBD2. With V trimmed by 1 base and J by 1 base, 8 bases remained unmatched. Germline-derived CDR1 and CDR2 are SGHTA and FQGNSA. The CDR3 totals 19 residues. The CDR3 region is CASSLGASGGPRNTGELFF. The CDR3 DNA reads TGTGCCAGCAGCTTAGGGGCTAGCGGGGGGCCCAGGAACACCGGGGAGCTGTTTTTT.

The chain links TRBV6-1 to TRBJ2-7, with 8 bases lining up with TRBD1. The germline V gene has CDR1 MNHNS and CDR2 SASEGT. This CDR3 is 15 amino acids long. J was trimmed by 5 bases and V by 2 bases; bases with no gene match: 8. As DNA, the CDR3 is TGTGCCAGCAGTGAACTCTGGGGGGACAGGCACGAGCAGTACTTC. Translating gives CASSELWGDRHEQYF.

The rearrangement links TRBV18 to TRBJ1-1; D might be TRBD1 (5 bases). CDR1 and CDR2 (germline): KGHSH, LQKENI. The CDR3 is 13 residues long. With 4 bases removed from V and 7 bases from J, the gap between germline ends came to 13 bases. The CDR3, as DNA: TGTGCCAGCTCACAGGGCCAGGGCATTGAAGCTTTCTTT. Protein sequence: CASSQGQGIEAFF.

The chain employs TRBV6-5 and TRBJ2-2; TRBD1 matches 10 bases. V lost 6 bases to trimming and J lost 4 bases; unmatched junction nucleotides: 5. Germline V gives CDR1 MNHEY, CDR2 SVGAGI. The CDR3 consists of 15 residues. CDR3 nucleotide sequence: TGTGCCAGCAGGACAGGGGGCGCGTCCACCGGGGAGCTGTTTTTT. The encoded protein is CASRTGGASTGELFF.

This clone was detected only once. The V and J genes are TRBV9 and TRBJ1-4; D is uncertain. This CDR3 has 12 amino acids. The germline gives CDR1 SGDLS, CDR2 YYNGEE. Trimming left V 4 bases short and J 8 bases short, with 9 bases between. CDR3 sequence: CASSRREEKLFF. The CDR3 DNA reads TGTGCCAGCAGCCGGCGGGAGGAAAAACTGTTTTTT. Full variable domain (rest looked up from reference TRBV9 and TRBJ1-4): DSGVTQTPKHLITATGQRVTLRCSPRSGDLSVYWYQQSLDQGLQFLIQYYNGEERAKGNILERFSAQQFPDLHSELNLSSLELGDSALYFCASSRREEKLFFGSGTQLSVL.

The table lists this clone with a few counts. The chain has TRBV6-5 and TRBJ1-4; weak D call: TRBD1 (6 bases). Germline CDR1 and CDR2: MNHEY and SVGAGI. Trimming removed 7 bases at V and 7 bases at J, with 16 bases between. This CDR3 has 14 residues. The CDR3 is CASTRWGRGEKLFF. CDR3 bases: TGTGCCAGCACCCGATGGGGGCGAGGTGAAAAACTGTTTTTT.

The chain uses TRBV2 and TRBJ2-1, with no clear D. The CDR3 has 14 amino acids. CDR1 and CDR2 (germline): SNHLY, FYNNEI. V lost 2 bases to trimming and J lost 4 bases, with 9 bases between them. The CDR3 region has the DNA TGTGCCAGCAGTGAACAGTATCGTTACAATGAGCAGTTCTTC. This encodes CASSEQYRYNEQFF.

The chain joins TRBV20-1 to TRBJ2-5; D perhaps matches TRBD2 (5 bases). V was pared by 5 bases and J by 8 bases, with 12 bases between. The CDR3 runs to 11 residues. Germline V gene data show CDR1 as DFQATT and CDR2 as SNEGSKA (reference sequence). The CDR3 DNA is TGCAGTGCTTTTGGGGAGCAAACCCAGTACTTC. This encodes CSAFGEQTQYF.

This rearrangement joins TRBV18 to TRBJ1-2; TRBD1 aligns across 8 bases. V lost 4 bases and J lost 7; bases outside the gene matches: 5. Germline values: CDR1 KGHSH, CDR2 LQKENI. CDR3 length equals 13 residues. The CDR3: CASSQDRALGYTF. CDR3 DNA sequence: TGTGCCAGCTCACAGGACAGGGCACTTGGCTACACCTTC.

The chain has TRBV5-1 and TRBJ1-1, with D possibly TRBD1 on 5 matching bases. Per germline, CDR1 SGHRS and CDR2 YFSETQ. Trimming stripped 0 bases from V and 6 bases from J, with 9 bases between. The CDR3 length is 13 residues. Here the CDR3 DNA reads TGCGCCAGCAGCTTGGCAGGGTTCGCTGAAGCTTTCTTT. Translation gives CASSLAGFAEAFF. Full variable domain (remainder filled in from reference TRBV5-1 and TRBJ1-1): KAGVTQTPRYLIKTRGQQVTLSCSPISGHRSVSWYQQTPGQGLQFLFEYFSETQRNKGNFPGRFSGRQFSNSRSEMNVSTLELGDSALYLCASSLAGFAEAFFGQGTRLTVV.

This clone showed up just a few times. The rearrangement joins TRBV29-1 to TRBJ2-1; possible D gene TRBD1, 6 bases. Trimming left V 8 bases short and J 4 bases short, with 15 bases between. The CDR3 has 13 residues. Looked up from germline, CDR1 is SQVTM and CDR2 is ANQGSEA. The CDR3 protein is CSHNRDRYNEQFF. CDR3 nucleotide sequence: TGCAGCCACAATCGCGACAGGTACAATGAGCAGTTCTTC.